The 16 T cell receptor beta chains in this list originate from one sample, sequenced in a study of blood T cell repertoires in COVID-19. The protocol was immunoSEQ multiplex PCR, while the TCRdb copy is restricted to in-frame clones and leaves out a portion. The data hold 270,000 or so clones, with about nine tenths observed a single time. The sample taken for sequencing was peripheral blood. Receptor source: a woman between 25 and 40 years old with active or convalescent COVID-19.

This chain links TRBV19 with TRBJ1-2, with D possibly TRBD1 on 6 matching bases. Trimming stripped 6 bases from V and 7 bases from J, with 27 bases between. There are 17 residues in the CDR3. The germline gives CDR1 LNHDA, CDR2 SQIVND (reference sequence). The CDR3 sequence: CASSNWWGQRIVVGYTF. The CDR3 DNA reads as TGTGCCAGTAGCAATTGGTGGGGACAAAGAATCGTCGTTGGCTACACCTTC.

This clone has just one count. The chain recombines TRBV7-3 with TRBJ1-1; D not resolved. V lost 0 bases and J lost 3, with 5 bases in between. The CDR3 is 13 amino acids. CDR1 and CDR2 from the germline V gene are SGHTA and FQGTGA. The CDR3 nucleotides read TGTGCCAGCAGCTTAACCGGGGACACTGAAGCTTTCTTT. It yields the protein CASSLTGDTEAFF.

This clone was picked up one time. This rearrangement joins TRBV10-3 to TRBJ2-5, with D hard to call. CDR1 and CDR2 from the germline V gene are ENHRY and SYGVKD. The CDR3 is 16 residues long. Trimming shortened V by 0 bases and J by 5 bases, and 16 bases separated the two germline ends. The CDR3 loop is CAISESPVITRETQYF. CDR3 nucleotide sequence: TGTGCCATCAGTGAGTCGCCCGTAATTACCCGGGAGACCCAGTACTTC.

This clone was recorded only once. The chain uses TRBV18 and TRBJ2-5; 7 bases line up with TRBD1. V gave up 5 bases and J gave up 5 bases; unmatched junction bases: 8. Per germline, CDR1 KGHSH and CDR2 LQKENI. The CDR3 has 14 residues. In DNA form, the CDR3 reads TGTGCCAGCTCATCCGACAGGGTAGGGGAGACCCAGTACTTC. Translated: CASSSDRVGETQYF. Full variable domain (outside the CDR3, taken from reference TRBV18 and TRBJ2-5): NAGVMQNPRHLVRRRGQEARLRCSPMKGHSHVYWYRQLPEEGLKFMVYLQKENIIDESGMPKERFSAEFPKEGPSILRIQQVVRGDSAAYFCASSSDRVGETQYFGPGTRLLVL.

V usage is TRBV20-1 and J usage is TRBJ1-2, with D unclear. V was cut by 3 bases and J by 8 bases, with 10 bases left in between. The CDR3 totals 11 residues. CDR1 and CDR2 from the germline V gene are DFQATT and SNEGSKA (reference sequence). The CDR3 region is CSASLPRGYTF. In DNA, the CDR3 is TGCAGTGCTAGCCTCCCGAGGGGCTACACCTTC.

The gene calls are TRBV27 and TRBJ1-6; TRBD1 is a possible D gene (5 bases). This CDR3 has 17 residues. V lost 5 bases and J lost 2, with 16 bases in between. Germline V gene data show CDR1 as MNHEY and CDR2 as SMNVEV (reference sequence). The CDR3 coding sequence is TGTGCCAGCAGTCTCGACGGGACTCTACCCTATAATTCACCCCTCCACTTT. Protein product: CASSLDGTLPYNSPLHF.

This rearrangement joins TRBV6-5 to TRBJ2-3; 10 positions match TRBD2. The CDR3 runs 16 residues. CDR1 is MNHEY, CDR2 SVGAGI, per germline. Trimming took 4 bases from V and 3 from J; bases not matched to a gene: 7. CDR3 in amino acids: CASSLTLAGYTDTQYF. DNA of the CDR3: TGTGCCAGCAGTTTAACACTAGCGGGGTATACAGATACGCAGTATTTT.

V is TRBV6-1 and J is TRBJ1-2; unclear D gene. There are 14 residues in the CDR3. The germline gives CDR1 MNHNS, CDR2 SASEGT. Trimming left V 2 bases short and J 7 bases short, with 14 bases between. The CDR3 here is CASSEMVSIGGYTF. CDR3 coding DNA: TGTGCCAGCAGTGAAATGGTGAGCATTGGTGGCTACACCTTC.

The chain carries TRBV6-4 and TRBJ1-1; the match to TRBD1 covers 8 bases. The CDR3 has 14 amino acids. V trimming: 8 bases; J trimming: 1 base; junction bases outside the gene matches: 6. Germline assignment: CDR1 MRHNA and CDR2 SNTAGT. CDR3 in DNA: TGTGCCAGCCGTGGACAGGGTAAGAACACTGAAGCTTTCTTT. Amino acids: CASRGQGKNTEAFF.

The gene calls are TRBV10-3 and TRBJ1-4; a weak D match, TRBD1 (6 bases). V lost 10 bases, J lost 0 bases, and 12 bases lay in between. The germline gives CDR1 ENHRY, CDR2 SYGVKD. The CDR3 runs 14 residues. CDR3 amino acids: CATTEGATNEKLFF. CDR3 in DNA: TGTGCCACCACCGAGGGGGCAACTAATGAAAAACTGTTTTTT.

The chain links TRBV2 to TRBJ1-1; the D is unclear. The CDR3 is made up of 15 amino acids. V lost 5 bases and J lost 4, with 17 bases in between. CDR1 is SNHLY, CDR2 FYNNEI, per germline. This chain's CDR3 is CASSQSGLFLTEAFF. In DNA, the CDR3 is TGTGCCAGCAGTCAATCCGGACTGTTCCTCACTGAAGCTTTCTTT.

This clone was picked up a small number of times. This chain joins TRBV27 and TRBJ1-2; D may be TRBD1 (5 bases). V was trimmed by 4 bases and J by 0 bases, leaving 15 bases between them. Germline CDR1 MNHEY, CDR2 SMNVEV (reference sequence). The CDR3 consists of 16 residues. The CDR3 reads CASSSVSGPTNYGYTF. The CDR3, as DNA: TGTGCCAGCAGTTCAGTGTCAGGGCCCACTAACTATGGCTACACCTTC.

This clone was counted once. V is TRBV6-5 and J is TRBJ1-5; D unclear. The CDR3 spans 13 residues. The germline gives CDR1 MNHEY, CDR2 SVGAGI. V lost 6 bases, J lost 0 bases, and 6 bases lay in between. CDR3 sequence reads: CASRAHSNQPQHF. The DNA of the CDR3 is TGTGCCAGCAGGGCCCATAGCAATCAGCCCCAGCATTTT.

The V gene is TRBV4-3, the J gene TRBJ1-4, with 7 bases that match TRBD1. The CDR3 has 15 amino acids. The V segment lost 4 bases and the J segment 5 bases; nucleotides outside the gene matches: 7. Germline V gives CDR1 LGHNA, CDR2 YSLEER. The CDR3, as DNA: TGCGCCAGCAGCCGACGACAGGGTCTCAATGAAAAACTGTTTTTT. Protein sequence: CASSRRQGLNEKLFF.

CDR3 region: CASSPGPGQGKSEQFF. The CDR3 DNA reads TGTGCCAGCAGCCCGGGCCCGGGACAGGGAAAGAGTGAGCAGTTCTTC. The rearrangement uses TRBV7-9 and TRBJ2-1, with 9 bases fitting TRBD1. Germline lookup yields CDR1 SEHNR and CDR2 FQNEAQ (reference sequence). V shed 5 bases, J shed 9 bases, and the junction held 14 bases outside the gene matches. The CDR3 totals 16 residues.

This sequence joins TRBV9 and TRBJ1-1; 10 bases are shared with TRBD1. Germline-derived CDR1 and CDR2 are SGDLS and YYNGEE. The V gene end was trimmed by 5 bases and the J gene end by 1 base; junction bases not matched to a gene: 2. This CDR3 comprises 14 residues. Here the CDR3 reads CASSRTGGNTEAFF. The CDR3 nucleotides read TGTGCCAGCAGTCGGACAGGGGGGAACACTGAAGCTTTCTTT.